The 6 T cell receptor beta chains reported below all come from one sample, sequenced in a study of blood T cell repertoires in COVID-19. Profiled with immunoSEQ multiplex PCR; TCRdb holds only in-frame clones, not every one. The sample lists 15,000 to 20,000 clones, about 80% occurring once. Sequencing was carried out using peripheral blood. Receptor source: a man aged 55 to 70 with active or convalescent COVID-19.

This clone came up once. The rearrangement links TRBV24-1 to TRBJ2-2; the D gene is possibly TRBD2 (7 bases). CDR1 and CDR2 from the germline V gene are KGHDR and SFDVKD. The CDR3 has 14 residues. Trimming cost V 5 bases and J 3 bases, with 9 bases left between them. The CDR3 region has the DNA TGTGCCACCAGTGGGGGGGGCCACACCGGGGAGCTGTTTTTT. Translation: CATSGGGHTGELFF.

The CDR3 DNA reads TGTGCCAGCAGCCCAAGACGGAGCTCCTACAATGAGCAGTTCTTC. It codes for CASSPRRSSYNEQFF. This chain connects TRBV5-8 to TRBJ2-1; D is unresolved. The CDR3 consists of 15 residues. Germline CDR1 and CDR2: SGHTS and YDEGEE. V was shortened by 4 bases and J by 0 bases, with 11 bases between the two germline ends. Together with reference TRBV5-8 and TRBJ2-1, the CDR3 gives the full variable domain: EAGVTQSPTHLIKTRGQQATLRCSPISGHTSVYWYQQALGLGLQFLLWYDEGEERNRGNFPPRFSGRQFPNYSSELNVNALELEDSALYLCASSPRRSSYNEQFFGPGTRLTVL.

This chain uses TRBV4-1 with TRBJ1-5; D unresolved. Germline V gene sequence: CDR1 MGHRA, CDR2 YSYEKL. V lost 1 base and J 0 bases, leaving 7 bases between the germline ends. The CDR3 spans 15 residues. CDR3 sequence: CASSQAINSNQPQHF. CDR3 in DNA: TGCGCCAGCAGCCAAGCTATAAATAGCAATCAGCCCCAGCATTTT.

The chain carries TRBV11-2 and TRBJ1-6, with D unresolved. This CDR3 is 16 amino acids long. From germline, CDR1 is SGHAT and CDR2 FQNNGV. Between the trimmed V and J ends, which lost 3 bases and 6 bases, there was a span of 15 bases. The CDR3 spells CASSLDGLASNSPLHF. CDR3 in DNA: TGTGCCAGCAGCTTGGACGGTCTAGCCTCTAATTCACCCCTCCACTTT.

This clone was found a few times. The CDR3 loop is CASSGAPGQGIGYTF. CDR3 coding DNA: TGTGCCAGCAGCGGCGCACCGGGACAGGGAATCGGCTACACCTTC. The chain employs TRBV14 and TRBJ1-2, with 9 bases fitting TRBD1. This CDR3 spans 15 amino acids. V shed 5 bases and J 8 bases; nucleotides not matched to a gene: 12. Per the germline V gene, CDR1 is SGHDN and CDR2 is FVKESK. The full variable domain, rest sourced from reference TRBV14 and TRBJ1-2, is EAGVTQFPSHSVIEKGQTVTLRCDPISGHDNLYWYRRVMGKEIKFLLHFVKESKQDESGMPNNRFLAERTGGTYSTLKVQPAELEDSGVYFCASSGAPGQGIGYTFGSGTRLTVV.

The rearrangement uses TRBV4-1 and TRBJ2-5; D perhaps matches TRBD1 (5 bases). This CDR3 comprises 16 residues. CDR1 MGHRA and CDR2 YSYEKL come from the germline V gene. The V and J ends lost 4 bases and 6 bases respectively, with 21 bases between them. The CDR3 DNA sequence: TGCGCCAGCAGCCCGGCTCCTTCGCCGGACAAACAGACCCAGTACTTC. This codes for CASSPAPSPDKQTQYF.